What follows describes a single TCR beta chain. The sample is drawn from a study of blood T cell repertoires in COVID-19. The authors' processing: Reference gene primer amplification gave estimated nucleated cell counts. Assay: immunoSEQ multiplex PCR; the TCRdb copy retains only in-frame clones and omits some. V and J calls and clone size are those listed in that table; D and trimming were worked out from the DNA. This sample has fewer than 350,000 clones, with roughly 90% found just once. Input material: PBMCs or T cells enriched from blood (not recorded which). The TCR comes from a man aged 35 to 55 who had been exposed to COVID-19.

The CDR3 is CASSRAGAEEDEQFF. DNA of the CDR3: TGCGCCAGCAGCCGGGCGGGGGCCGAGGAGGATGAGCAGTTCTTC. The chain has TRBV4-3 and TRBJ2-1; a weak D match, TRBD2 (7 bases). The CDR3 has 15 residues. The germline V gene has CDR1 LGHNA and CDR2 YSLEER. V gave up 4 bases and J gave up 8 bases, with 18 bases separating them.